This T cell receptor beta chain originates from a study of blood T cell repertoires in COVID-19. Overall study: T cells, B-cell-depleted T cells, or PBMCs supplied cDNA or gDNA.

This CDR3 has 15 amino acids. From germline, CDR1 is SGHRS and CDR2 YFSETQ. V was clipped by 2 bases and J by 3 bases; unmatched bases: 3. Clones were read by immunoSEQ multiplex PCR, and TCRdb kept only the in-frame ones, dropping some. The table includes roughly 140,000 clones, around 86% detected once. This TCR derives from a man aged 65 to 79 with acute or convalescent COVID-19. Sample: peripheral blood. J is TRBJ2-1 and V is TRBV5-1, with 9 bases matching TRBD1. The CDR3 sequence is CASSFGTGFYNEQFF. For the CDR3, the DNA is TGCGCCAGCAGCTTCGGGACAGGGTTCTACAATGAGCAGTTCTTC.